The 3 T cell receptor beta chains below were found in one sample sequenced in a study of naive and memory T cell subsets. Two oligonucleotides, mixed equimolar, formed the beta constant-region primer covering TRBC1 and TRBC2. Ligated cDNA was amplified by four rounds of PCR with nested alpha and beta constant-region primers and SP2. TCRdb called the UMI-ligation and nested PCR reads again in MiXCR, with one record for every CDR3 protein. The data contain over 30,000 distinct CDR3 sequences, approximately 17% of them seen just once; the ten biggest clones take up around 3.3%. Sequenced sample: effector memory CD4+ T cells from blood. Subset: effector memory, CD45RA- CD27-. All receptors come from a human donor in good health.

This clonotype was observed a few times. This sequence joins TRBV20-1 and TRBJ2-1; 12 nucleotides line up with TRBD2. With 3 bases clipped from V and 1 base from J, the junction kept 4 bases outside the gene matches. The CDR3 spans 16 residues. Germline CDR1 and CDR2: DFQATT and SNEGSKA (reference sequence). This CDR3 is CSARTSGSNSYNEQFF. Written as DNA, the CDR3 is TGCAGTGCTAGGACTAGCGGGAGTAATTCCTACAATGAGCAGTTCTTC.

The chain recombines TRBV10-3 with TRBJ2-4, with D tentatively TRBD2 (6 bases). The V gene's germline CDR1 is ENHRY and CDR2 SYGVKD. Trimming removed 2 bases from V and 5 bases from J, with 10 bases in between. This CDR3 is built from 14 residues. For the CDR3, the DNA is TGTGCCATCAGTGAGGAGGGGAGGCAAAACATTCAGTACTTC. This translates into CAISEEGRQNIQYF.

The chain combines TRBV12-3 or TRBV12-4 with TRBJ2-5, with 7 nucleotides matching TRBD1. The CDR3 contains 14 residues. The V gene end was trimmed by 4 bases and the J gene end by 7 bases; junction bases not matched to a gene: 9. CDR3 protein: CASSSDRAPGTQYF. Here the CDR3 DNA reads TGTGCCAGCAGTTCAGACAGGGCCCCCGGGACCCAGTACTTC.